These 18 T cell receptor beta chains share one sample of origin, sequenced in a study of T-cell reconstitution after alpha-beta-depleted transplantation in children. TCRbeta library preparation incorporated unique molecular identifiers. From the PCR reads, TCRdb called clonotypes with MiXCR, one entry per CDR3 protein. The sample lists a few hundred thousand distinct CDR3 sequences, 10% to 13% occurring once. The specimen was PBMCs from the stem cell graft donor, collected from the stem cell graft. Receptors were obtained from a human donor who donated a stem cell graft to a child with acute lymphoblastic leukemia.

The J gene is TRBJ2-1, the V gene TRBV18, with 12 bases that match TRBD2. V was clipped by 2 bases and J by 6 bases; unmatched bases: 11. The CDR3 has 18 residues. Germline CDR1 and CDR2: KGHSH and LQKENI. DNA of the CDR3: TGTGCCAGCTCACCATACTCGACTAGCGGGAGTCTGACCAATGAGCAGTTCTTC. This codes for CASSPYSTSGSLTNEQFF.

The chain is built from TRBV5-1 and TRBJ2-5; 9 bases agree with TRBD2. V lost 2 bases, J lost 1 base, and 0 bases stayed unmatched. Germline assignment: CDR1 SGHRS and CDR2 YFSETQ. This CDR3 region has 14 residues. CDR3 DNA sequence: TGCGCCAGCAGCTTACTAGCGGGCCAAGAGACCCAGTACTTC. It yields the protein CASSLLAGQETQYF.

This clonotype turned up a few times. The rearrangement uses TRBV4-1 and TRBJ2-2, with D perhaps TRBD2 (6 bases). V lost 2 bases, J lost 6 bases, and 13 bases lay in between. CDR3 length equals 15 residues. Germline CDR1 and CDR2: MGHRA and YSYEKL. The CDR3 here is CASSQPLALAGELFF. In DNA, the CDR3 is TGCGCCAGCAGCCAACCCCTAGCGCTCGCCGGGGAGCTGTTTTTT.

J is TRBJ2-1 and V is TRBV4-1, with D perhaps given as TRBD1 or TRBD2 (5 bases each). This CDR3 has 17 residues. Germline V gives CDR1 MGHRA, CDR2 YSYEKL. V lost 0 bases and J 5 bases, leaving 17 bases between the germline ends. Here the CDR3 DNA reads TGCGCCAGCAGCCAAGACCTCAGGGAGTGGCCTAACAATGAGCAGTTCTTC. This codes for CASSQDLREWPNNEQFF.

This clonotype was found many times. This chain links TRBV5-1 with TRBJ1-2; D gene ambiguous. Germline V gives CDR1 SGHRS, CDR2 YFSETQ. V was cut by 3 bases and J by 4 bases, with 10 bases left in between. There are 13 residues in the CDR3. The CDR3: CASSSHSAYGYTF. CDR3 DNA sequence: TGCGCCAGCAGCTCCCACAGCGCCTATGGCTACACCTTC.

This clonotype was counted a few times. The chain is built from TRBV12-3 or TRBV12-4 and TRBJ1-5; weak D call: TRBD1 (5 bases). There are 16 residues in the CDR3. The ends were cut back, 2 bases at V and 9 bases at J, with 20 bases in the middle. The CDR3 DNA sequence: TGTGCCAGCAGTTTAAGGGTCCGTCGGTCAGGGTGGCCCCAGCATTTT. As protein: CASSLRVRRSGWPQHF.

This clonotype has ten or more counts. In DNA form, the CDR3 reads TGTGCCAGCAGCTTAAGCGGGGACTACAATGAGCAGTTCTTC. Amino acid sequence: CASSLSGDYNEQFF. The chain links TRBV7-6 to TRBJ2-1, with 7 nucleotides matching TRBD2. CDR3 size: 14 residues. V lost 2 bases to trimming and J lost 3 bases; unmatched junction nucleotides: 1. Germline lookup yields CDR1 SGHVS and CDR2 FNYEAQ.

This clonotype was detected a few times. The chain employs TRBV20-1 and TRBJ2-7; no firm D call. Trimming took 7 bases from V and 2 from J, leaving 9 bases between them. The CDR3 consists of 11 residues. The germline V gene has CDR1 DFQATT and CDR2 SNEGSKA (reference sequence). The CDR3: CSGRKTYEQYF. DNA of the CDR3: TGCAGTGGTCGGAAGACCTACGAGCAGTACTTC.

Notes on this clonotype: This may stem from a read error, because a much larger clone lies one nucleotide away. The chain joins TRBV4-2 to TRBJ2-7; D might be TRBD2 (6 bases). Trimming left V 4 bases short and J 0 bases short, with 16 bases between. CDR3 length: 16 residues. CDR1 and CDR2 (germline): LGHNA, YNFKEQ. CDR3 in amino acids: CASSPEVAGGSYEQYF. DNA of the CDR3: TGTGCCAGCAGCCCAGAGGTCGCCGGGGGCTCCTACGAGCAGTACTTC.

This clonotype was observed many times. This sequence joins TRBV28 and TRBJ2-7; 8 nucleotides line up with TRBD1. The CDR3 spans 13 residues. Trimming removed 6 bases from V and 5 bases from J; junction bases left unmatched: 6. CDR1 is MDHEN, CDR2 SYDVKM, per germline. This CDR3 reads CASSGQGPHEQYF. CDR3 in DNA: TGTGCCAGCAGCGGACAGGGTCCCCACGAGCAGTACTTC. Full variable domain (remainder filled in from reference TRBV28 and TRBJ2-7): DVKVTQSSRYLVKRTGEKVFLECVQDMDHENMFWYRQDPGLGLRLIYFSYDVKMKEKGDIPEGYSVSREKKERFSLILESASTNQTSMYLCASSGQGPHEQYFGPGTRLTVT.

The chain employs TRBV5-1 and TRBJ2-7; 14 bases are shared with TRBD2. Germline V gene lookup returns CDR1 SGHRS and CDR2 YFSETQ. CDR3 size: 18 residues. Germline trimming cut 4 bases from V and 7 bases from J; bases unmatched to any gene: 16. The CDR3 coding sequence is TGCGCCAGCAGCCCCACCGGGACTAGCGGGAGTCGTTTTGAAGAGCAGTACTTC. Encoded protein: CASSPTGTSGSRFEEQYF.

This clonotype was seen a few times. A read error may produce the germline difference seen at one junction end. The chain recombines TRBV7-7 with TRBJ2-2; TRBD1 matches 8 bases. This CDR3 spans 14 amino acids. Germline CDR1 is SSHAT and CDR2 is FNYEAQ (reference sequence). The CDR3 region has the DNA TGTGCTAGCAGCTTAGGACAGGGAAGCGGGGAGCTGTTTTTT. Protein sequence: CASSLGQGSGELFF.

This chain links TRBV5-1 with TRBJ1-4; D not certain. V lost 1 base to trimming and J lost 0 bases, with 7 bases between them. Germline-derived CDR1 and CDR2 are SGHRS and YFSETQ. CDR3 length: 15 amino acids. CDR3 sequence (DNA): TGCGCCAGCAGCTTGAGATGGCCAACTAATGAAAAACTGTTTTTT. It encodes CASSLRWPTNEKLFF. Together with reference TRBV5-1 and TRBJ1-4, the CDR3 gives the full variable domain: KAGVTQTPRYLIKTRGQQVTLSCSPISGHRSVSWYQQTPGQGLQFLFEYFSETQRNKGNFPGRFSGRQFSNSRSEMNVSTLELGDSALYLCASSLRWPTNEKLFFGSGTQLSVL.

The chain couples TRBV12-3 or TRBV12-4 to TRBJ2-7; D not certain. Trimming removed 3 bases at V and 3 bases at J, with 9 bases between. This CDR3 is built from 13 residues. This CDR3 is CASSFRGGYEQYF. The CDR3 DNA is TGTGCCAGCAGTTTCCGCGGTGGCTACGAGCAGTACTTC.

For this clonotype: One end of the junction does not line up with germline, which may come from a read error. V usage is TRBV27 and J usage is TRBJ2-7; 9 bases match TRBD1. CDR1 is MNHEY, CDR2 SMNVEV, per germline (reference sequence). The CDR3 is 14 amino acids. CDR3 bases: TGTGCCGGCAGTTCCCGGGACAGGGTTTACGAGCAGTACTTC. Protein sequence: CAGSSRDRVYEQYF.

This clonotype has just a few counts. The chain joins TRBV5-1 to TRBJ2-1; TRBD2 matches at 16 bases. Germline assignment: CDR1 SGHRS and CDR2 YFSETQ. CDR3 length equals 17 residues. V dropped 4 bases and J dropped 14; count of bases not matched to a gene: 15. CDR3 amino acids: CASSRGTSGRAPDPKFF. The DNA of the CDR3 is TGCGCCAGCAGCCGAGGGACTAGCGGGAGGGCGCCCGACCCAAAGTTCTTC. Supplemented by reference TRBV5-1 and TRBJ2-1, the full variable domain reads KAGVTQTPRYLIKTRGQQVTLSCSPISGHRSVSWYQQTPGQGLQFLFEYFSETQRNKGNFPGRFSGRQFSNSRSEMNVSTLELGDSALYLCASSRGTSGRAPDPKFFGPGTRLTVL.

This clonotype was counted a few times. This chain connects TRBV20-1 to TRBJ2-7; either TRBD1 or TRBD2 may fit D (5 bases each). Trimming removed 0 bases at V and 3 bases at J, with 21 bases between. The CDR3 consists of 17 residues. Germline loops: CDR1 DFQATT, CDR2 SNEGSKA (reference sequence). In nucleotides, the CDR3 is TGCAGTGCTAGAGATTTCCGAGGGGCCCGAAGGGACTACGAGCAGTACTTC. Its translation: CSARDFRGARRDYEQYF.

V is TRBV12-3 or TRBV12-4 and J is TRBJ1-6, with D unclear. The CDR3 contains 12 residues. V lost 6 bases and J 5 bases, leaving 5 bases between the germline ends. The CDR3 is CASSRNNSPLHF. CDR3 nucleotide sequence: TGTGCCAGCAGCCGGAATAATTCACCCCTCCACTTT.